Detailed here is one T cell receptor beta chain. Antigen specificity is unknown. This entry belongs to a study of cytomegalovirus exposure and HLA in healthy donors. Study-wide results and limits: A later analysis linked a missense DCLRE1C variant to TCR beta V- and J-gene trimming. An analysis done earlier found most TCR beta V segments productive about 90% or about 30% of the time. A later analysis showed TCR association rates differing by HLA locus, peaking at DRB1 and lowest at HLA-C.

Primers for the PCR totalled 60 Vbeta and 13 Jbeta. Method: immunoSEQ multiplex PCR; TCRdb's copy keeps in-frame clones and lacks some. The table shows about 160,000 clones, with approximately 88% occurring only once. The CDR3 is 14 amino acids. Trimming removed 2 bases from V and 4 bases from J; junction bases left unmatched: 3. In germline, CDR1 is SGHDT, CDR2 YYEEEE. The chain joins TRBV5-6 to TRBJ1-2, with TRBD1 identical over 9 bases. The receptor's source is a boy between 2 and 10 years old in good health and CMV-seronegative. Material: PBMCs. DNA for the CDR3: TGTGCCAGCAGCTTCGGGACAGGGCCCTATGGCTACACCTTC. Translated: CASSFGTGPYGYTF. The entire variable domain, with the rest obtained from reference TRBV5-6 and TRBJ1-2, is as follows: DAGVTQSPTHLIKTRGQQVTLRCSPKSGHDTVSWYQQALGQGPQFIFQYYEEEERQRGNFPDRFSGHQFPNYSSELNVNALLLGDSALYLCASSFGTGPYGYTFGSGTRLTVV.